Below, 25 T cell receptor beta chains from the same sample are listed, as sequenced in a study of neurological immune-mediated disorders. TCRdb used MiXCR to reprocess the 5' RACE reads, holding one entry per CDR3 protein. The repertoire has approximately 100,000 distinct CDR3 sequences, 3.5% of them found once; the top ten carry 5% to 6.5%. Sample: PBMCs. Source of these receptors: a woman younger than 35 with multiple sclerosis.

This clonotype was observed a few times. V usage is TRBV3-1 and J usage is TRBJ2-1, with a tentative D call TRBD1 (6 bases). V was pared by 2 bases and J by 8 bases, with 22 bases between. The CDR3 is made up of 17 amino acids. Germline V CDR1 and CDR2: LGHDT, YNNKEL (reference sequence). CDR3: CASSQTLSGPSGDEQFF. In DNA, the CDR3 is TGTGCCAGCAGCCAAACCCTCTCGGGTCCATCAGGGGATGAGCAGTTCTTC.

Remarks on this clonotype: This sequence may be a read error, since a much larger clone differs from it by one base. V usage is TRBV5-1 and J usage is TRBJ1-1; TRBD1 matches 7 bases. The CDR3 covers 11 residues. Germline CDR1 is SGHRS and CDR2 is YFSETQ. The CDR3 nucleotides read TGCGACAGCAGGGACAGCACTGAAGCTTTCTTT. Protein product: CDSRDSTEAFF. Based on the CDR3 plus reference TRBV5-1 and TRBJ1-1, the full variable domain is KAGVTQTPRYLIKTRGQQVTLSCSPISGHRSVSWYQQTPGQGLQFLFEYFSETQRNKGNFPGRFSGRQFSNSRSEMNVSTLELGDSALYLCDSRDSTEAFFGQGTRLTVV.

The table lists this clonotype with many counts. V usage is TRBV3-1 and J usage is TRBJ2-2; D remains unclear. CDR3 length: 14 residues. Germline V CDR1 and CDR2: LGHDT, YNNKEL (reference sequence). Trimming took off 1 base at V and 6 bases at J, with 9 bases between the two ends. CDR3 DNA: TGTGCCAGCAGCCAAGTTCTGGCGGCCGGGGAGCTGTTTTTT. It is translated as CASSQVLAAGELFF.

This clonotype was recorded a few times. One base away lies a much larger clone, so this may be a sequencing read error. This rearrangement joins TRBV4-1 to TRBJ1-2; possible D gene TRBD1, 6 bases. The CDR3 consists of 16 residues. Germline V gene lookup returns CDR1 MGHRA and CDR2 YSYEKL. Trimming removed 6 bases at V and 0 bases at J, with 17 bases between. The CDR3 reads CASSPSHQGTNYGYTF. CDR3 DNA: TGCGCCAGCAGTCCAAGCCACCAGGGGACTAACTATGGCTACACCTTC.

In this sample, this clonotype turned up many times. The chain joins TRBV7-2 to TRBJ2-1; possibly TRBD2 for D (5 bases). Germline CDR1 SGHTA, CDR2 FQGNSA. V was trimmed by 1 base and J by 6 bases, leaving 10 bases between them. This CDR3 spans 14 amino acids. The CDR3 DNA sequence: TGTGCCAGCAGCTTAGGGCTAGCCCCCAATGAGCAGTTCTTC. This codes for CASSLGLAPNEQFF.

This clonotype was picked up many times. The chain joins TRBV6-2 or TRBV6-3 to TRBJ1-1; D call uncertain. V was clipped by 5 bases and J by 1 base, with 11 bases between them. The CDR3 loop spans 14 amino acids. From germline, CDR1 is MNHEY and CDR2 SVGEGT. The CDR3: CASSPRAGNTEAFF. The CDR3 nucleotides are TGTGCCAGCAGTCCCCGTGCGGGGAACACTGAAGCTTTCTTT.

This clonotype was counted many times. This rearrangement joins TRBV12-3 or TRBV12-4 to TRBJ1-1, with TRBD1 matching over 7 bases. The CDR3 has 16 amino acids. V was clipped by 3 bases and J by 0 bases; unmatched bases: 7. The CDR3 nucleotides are TGTGCCAGCAGTTTGTCGACAGGGCCTATGAACACTGAAGCTTTCTTT. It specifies CASSLSTGPMNTEAFF.

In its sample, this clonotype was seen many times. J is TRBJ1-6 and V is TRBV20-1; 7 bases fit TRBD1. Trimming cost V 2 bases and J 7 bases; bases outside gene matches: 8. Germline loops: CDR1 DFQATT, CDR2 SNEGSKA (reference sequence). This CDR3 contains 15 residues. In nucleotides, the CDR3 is TGCAGTGCTAGATACCAAGGGACAGACAATTCACCCCTCCACTTT. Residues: CSARYQGTDNSPLHF.

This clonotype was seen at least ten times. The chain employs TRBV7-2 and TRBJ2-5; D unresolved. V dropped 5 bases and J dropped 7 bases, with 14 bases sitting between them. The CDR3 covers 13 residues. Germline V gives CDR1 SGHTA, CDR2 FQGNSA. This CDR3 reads CASSPHPLGTQYF. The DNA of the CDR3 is TGTGCCAGCAGCCCGCACCCTCTGGGGACCCAGTACTTC.

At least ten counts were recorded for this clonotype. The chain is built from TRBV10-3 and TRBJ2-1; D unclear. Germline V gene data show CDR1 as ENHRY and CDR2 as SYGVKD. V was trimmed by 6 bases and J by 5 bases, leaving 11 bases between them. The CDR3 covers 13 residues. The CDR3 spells CAIRDLADNEQFF. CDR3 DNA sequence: TGTGCCATCAGGGATCTGGCCGACAATGAGCAGTTCTTC.

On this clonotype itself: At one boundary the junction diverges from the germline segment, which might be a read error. The CDR3 region is CASSLAKGAYEQYF. The CDR3 nucleotides read TGTGCCAGCAGCCTGGCGAAGGGGGCTTACGAGCAGTACTTT. The genes are TRBV7-2 and TRBJ2-7; 7 bases are shared with TRBD1. Germline values: CDR1 SGHTA, CDR2 FQGNSA. This CDR3 contains 14 residues.

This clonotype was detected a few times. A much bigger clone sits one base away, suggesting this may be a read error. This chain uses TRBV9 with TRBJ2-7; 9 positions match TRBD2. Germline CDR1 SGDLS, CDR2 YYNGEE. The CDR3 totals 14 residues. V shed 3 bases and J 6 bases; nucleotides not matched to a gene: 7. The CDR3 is CASSEGLARVEQYF. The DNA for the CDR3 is TGTGCCAGCAGCGAGGGACTAGCTCGGGTCGAGCAGTACTTC.

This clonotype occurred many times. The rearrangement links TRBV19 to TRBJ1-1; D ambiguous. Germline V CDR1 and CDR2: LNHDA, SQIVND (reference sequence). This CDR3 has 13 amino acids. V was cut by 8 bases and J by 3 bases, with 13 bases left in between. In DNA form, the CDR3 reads TGTGCCAGTGGGCCCAGTACGGACACTGAAGCTTTCTTT. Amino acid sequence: CASGPSTDTEAFF.

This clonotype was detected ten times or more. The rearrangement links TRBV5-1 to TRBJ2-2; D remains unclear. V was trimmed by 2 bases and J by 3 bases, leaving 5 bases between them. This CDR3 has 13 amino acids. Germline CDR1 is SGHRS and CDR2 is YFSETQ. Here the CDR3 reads CASSLLHTGELFF. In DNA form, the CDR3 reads TGCGCCAGCAGCTTACTGCACACCGGGGAGCTGTTTTTT.

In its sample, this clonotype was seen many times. Written as DNA, the CDR3 is TGTGCCAGCACGGACAGGGATAGCTACGAGCAGTACTTC. Its translation: CASTDRDSYEQYF. The chain couples TRBV12-3 or TRBV12-4 to TRBJ2-7, with TRBD1 matching 8 bases. The CDR3 consists of 13 residues. V lost 7 bases and J lost 3; bases outside the gene matches: 5.

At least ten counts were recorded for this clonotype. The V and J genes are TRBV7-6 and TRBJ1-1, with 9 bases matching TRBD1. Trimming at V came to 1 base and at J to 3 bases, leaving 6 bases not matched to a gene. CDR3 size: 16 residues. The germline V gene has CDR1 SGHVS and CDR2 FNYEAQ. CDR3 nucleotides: TGTGCCAGCAGCTTAGGGGGTACAGGGGGCTACACTGAAGCTTTCTTT. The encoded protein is CASSLGGTGGYTEAFF.

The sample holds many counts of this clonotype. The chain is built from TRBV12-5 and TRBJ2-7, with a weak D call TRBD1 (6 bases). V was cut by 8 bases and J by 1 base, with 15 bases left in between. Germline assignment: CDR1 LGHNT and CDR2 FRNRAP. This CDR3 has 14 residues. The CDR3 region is CASRPGTSSYEQYF. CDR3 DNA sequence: TGTGCTAGTCGCCCCGGGACATCTTCCTACGAGCAGTACTTC.

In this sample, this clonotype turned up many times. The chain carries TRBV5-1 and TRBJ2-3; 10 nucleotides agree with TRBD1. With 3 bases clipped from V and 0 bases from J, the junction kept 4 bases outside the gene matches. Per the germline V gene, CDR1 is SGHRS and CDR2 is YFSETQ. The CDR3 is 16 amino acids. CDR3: CASSWDRGPSTDTQYF. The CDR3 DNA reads TGCGCCAGCAGCTGGGACAGGGGCCCTAGCACAGATACGCAGTATTTT.

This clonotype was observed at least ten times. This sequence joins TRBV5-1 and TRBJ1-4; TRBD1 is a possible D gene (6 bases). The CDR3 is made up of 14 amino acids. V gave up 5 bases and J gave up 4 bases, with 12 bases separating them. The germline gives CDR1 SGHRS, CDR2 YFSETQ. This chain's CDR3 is CASRMGAVNEKLFF. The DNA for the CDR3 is TGCGCCAGCAGGATGGGGGCAGTTAATGAAAAACTGTTTTTT.

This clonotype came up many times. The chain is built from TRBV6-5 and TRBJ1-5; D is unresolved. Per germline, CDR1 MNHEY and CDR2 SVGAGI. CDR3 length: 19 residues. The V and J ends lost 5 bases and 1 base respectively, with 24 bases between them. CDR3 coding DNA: TGTGCCAGCAGTCGACGAGGAGGCCCAAGGCGGCTAAGCAATCAGCCCCAGCATTTT. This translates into CASSRRGGPRRLSNQPQHF.

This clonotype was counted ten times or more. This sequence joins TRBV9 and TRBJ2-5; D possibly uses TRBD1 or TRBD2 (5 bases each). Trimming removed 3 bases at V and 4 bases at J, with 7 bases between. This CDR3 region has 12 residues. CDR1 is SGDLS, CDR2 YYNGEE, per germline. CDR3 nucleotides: TGTGCCAGCAGCGCGAGGGGAGAGACCCAGTACTTC. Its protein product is CASSARGETQYF.

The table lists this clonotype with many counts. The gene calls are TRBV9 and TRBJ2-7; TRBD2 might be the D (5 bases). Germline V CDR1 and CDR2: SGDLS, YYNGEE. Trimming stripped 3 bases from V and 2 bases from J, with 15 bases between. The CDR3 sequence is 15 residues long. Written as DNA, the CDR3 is TGTGCCAGCAGCGCCTTCCCTAGCAGCGCCTACGAGCAGTACTTC. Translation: CASSAFPSSAYEQYF. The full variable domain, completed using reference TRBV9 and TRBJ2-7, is DSGVTQTPKHLITATGQRVTLRCSPRSGDLSVYWYQQSLDQGLQFLIQYYNGEERAKGNILERFSAQQFPDLHSELNLSSLELGDSALYFCASSAFPSSAYEQYFGPGTRLTVT.

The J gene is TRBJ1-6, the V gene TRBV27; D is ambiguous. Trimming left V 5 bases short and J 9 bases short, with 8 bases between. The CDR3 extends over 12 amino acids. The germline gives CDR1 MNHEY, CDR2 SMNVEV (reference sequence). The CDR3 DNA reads TGTGCCAGCAGTCCCCCGGGTTCACCCCTCCACTTT. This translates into CASSPPGSPLHF.

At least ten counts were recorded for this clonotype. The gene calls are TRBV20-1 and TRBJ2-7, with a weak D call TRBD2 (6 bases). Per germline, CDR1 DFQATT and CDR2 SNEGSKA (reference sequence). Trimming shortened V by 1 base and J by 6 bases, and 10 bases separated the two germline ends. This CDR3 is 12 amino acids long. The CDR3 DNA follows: TGCAGTGCTAGAGGGGGGACTCTCGAGCAGTACTTC. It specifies CSARGGTLEQYF.

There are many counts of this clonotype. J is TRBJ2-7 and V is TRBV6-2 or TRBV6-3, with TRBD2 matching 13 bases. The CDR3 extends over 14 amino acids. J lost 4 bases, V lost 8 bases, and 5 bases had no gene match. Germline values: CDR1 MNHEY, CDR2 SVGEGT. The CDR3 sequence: CASRRLAGGYEQYF. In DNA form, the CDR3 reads TGTGCCAGCCGCAGACTAGCGGGGGGATACGAGCAGTACTTC.